The T cell receptor beta chain under discussion was sequenced for a study of shared clonotypes between healthy human individuals. Overall study context: Three CD4 naive, three CD4 memory, two CD8 naive and one CD8 memory plate were used per donor.

Every contributor of samples was a Caucasian grown-up residing in Nashville, Tennessee. Concerning this clone itself: The target antigen is unknown.

The repertoire was sequenced with immunoSEQ multiplex PCR; TCRdb's copy has only in-frame clones and lacks some. Of 950,000 to 1,100,000 clones listed, roughly 80% are singletons. The CDR3 loop spans 17 amino acids. Study-wide findings and caveats: A few donors held 5% to 5.5% of naive CD4 clonotypes in common. Incompleteness in sorted-subset sequencing, despite large depth, was shown by rarefaction.

The receptor comes from a man aged 18 to 29 in good health. The chain couples TRBV21-1 to TRBJ1-1; the D call in the table, TRBD1, was not verified against the DNA. TRBV21-1 is shown as a pseudogene. Sequencing was performed on memory CD4+ T cells sorted from blood. Subset reported: CD45RA-negative fraction. The CDR3 DNA follows: TGTGCCAGCAGCAAAGCTGGAGGGGGCAAGGTTGGGACTGAAGCTTTCTTT. Its protein product is CASSKAGGGKVGTEAFF.